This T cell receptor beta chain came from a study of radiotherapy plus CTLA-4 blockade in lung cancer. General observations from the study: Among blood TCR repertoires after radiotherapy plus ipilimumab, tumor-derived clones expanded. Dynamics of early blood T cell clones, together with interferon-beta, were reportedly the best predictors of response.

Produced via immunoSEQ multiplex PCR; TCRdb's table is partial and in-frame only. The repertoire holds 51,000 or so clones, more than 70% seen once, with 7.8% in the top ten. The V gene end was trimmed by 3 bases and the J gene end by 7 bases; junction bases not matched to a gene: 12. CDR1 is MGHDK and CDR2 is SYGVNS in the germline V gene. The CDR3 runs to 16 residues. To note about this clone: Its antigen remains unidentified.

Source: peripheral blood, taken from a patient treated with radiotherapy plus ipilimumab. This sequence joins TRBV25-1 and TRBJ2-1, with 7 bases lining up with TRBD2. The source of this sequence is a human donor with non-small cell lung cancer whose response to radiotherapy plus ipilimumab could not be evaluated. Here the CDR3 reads CASSDSRWTSGNEQFF. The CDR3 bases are TGTGCCAGCAGTGATTCGAGGTGGACTAGTGGAAATGAGCAGTTCTTC.